This T cell receptor (beta chain) was identified during a study of T-cell reconstitution after alpha-beta-depleted transplantation in children. V was clipped by 1 base and J by 5 bases, with 11 bases between them. Per the germline V gene, CDR1 is SQVTM and CDR2 is ANQGSEA. CDR3 size: 13 residues. Unique molecular identifiers were used to barcode this TCRbeta library. One entry per CDR3 protein results from TCRdb running MiXCR on the PCR reads. The sample has around 600,000 distinct CDR3 sequences; roughly 10% are singletons. The gene calls are TRBV29-1 and TRBJ1-1; D uncertain. The clonotype comes from a human donor who donated a stem cell graft to a child with acute myeloid leukemia. Sample: PBMCs from the stem cell graft donor, taken from the stem cell graft. This CDR3 reads CSVEVRRGTEAFF. DNA of the CDR3: TGCAGCGTTGAAGTCCGGAGAGGGACTGAAGCTTTCTTT.